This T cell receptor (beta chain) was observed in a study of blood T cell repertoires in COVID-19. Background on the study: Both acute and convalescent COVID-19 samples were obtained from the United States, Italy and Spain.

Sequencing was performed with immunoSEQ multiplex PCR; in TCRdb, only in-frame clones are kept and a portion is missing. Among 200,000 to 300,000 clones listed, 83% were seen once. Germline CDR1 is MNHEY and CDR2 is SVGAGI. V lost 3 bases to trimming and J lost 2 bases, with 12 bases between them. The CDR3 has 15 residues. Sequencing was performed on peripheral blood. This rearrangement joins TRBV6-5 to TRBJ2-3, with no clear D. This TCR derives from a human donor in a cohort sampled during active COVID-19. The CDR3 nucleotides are TGTGCCAGCAGTTATAGCTCCTCTCTCACAGATACGCAGTATTTT. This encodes CASSYSSSLTDTQYF.